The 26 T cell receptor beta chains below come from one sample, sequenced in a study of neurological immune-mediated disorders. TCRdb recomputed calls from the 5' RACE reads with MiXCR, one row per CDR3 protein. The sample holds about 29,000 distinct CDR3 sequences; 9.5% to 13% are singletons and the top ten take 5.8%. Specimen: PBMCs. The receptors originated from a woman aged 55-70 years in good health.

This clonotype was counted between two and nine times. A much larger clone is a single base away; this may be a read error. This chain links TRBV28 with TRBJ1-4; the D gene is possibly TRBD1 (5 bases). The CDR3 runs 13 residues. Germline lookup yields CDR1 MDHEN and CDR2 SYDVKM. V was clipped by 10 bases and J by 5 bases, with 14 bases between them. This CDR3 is CANRLTKNEKLFF. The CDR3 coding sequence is TGTGCCAACAGGCTGACGAAAAATGAAAAACTGTTTTTT.

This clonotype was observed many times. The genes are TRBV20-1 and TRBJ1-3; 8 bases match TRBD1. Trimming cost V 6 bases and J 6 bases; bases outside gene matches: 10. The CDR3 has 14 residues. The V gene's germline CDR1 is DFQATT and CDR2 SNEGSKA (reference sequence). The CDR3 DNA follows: TGCAGTGCGTCGCCCCCAGGGGGCGAAAACACCATATATTTT. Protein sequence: CSASPPGGENTIYF.

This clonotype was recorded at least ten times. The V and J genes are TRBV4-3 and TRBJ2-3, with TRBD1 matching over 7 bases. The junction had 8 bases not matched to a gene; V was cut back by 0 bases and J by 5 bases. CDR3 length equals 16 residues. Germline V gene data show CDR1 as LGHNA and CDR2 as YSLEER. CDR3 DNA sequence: TGCGCCAGCAGCCAAGATCTGGCGACAGGGCGAGATACGCAGTATTTT. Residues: CASSQDLATGRDTQYF.

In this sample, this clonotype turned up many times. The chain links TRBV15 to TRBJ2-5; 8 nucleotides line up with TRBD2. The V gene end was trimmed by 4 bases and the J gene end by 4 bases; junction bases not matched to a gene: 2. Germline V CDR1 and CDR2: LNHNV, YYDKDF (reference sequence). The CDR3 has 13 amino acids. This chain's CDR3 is CATSTTSGETQYF. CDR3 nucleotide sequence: TGTGCCACCAGCACAACTAGCGGAGAGACCCAGTACTTC.

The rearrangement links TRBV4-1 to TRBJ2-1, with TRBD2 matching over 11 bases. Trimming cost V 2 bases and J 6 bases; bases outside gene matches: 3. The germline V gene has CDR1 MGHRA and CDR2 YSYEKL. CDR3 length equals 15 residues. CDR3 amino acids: CASSQIGTSGNEQFF. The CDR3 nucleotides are TGCGCCAGCAGCCAAATCGGGACTAGCGGCAATGAGCAGTTCTTC.

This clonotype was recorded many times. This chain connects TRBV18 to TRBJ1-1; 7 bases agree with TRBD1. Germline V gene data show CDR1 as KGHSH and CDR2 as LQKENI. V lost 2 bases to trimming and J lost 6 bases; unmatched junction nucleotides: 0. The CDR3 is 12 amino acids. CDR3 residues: CASSPRGPEAFF. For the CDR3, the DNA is TGTGCCAGCTCACCAAGGGGGCCTGAAGCTTTCTTT.

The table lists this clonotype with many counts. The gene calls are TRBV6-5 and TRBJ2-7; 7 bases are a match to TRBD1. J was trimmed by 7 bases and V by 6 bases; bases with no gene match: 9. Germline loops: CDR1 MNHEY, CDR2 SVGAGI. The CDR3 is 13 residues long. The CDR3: CASRTQGRWEQYF. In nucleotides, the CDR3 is TGTGCCAGCAGGACACAGGGGCGATGGGAGCAGTACTTC.

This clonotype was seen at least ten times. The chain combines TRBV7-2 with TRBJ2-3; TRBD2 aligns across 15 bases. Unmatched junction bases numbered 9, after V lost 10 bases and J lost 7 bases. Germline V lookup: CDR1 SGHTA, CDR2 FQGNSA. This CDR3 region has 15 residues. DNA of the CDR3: TGTGCCACACGGACTAGCGGGGGGGTCCGTCATACGCAGTATTTT. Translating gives CATRTSGGVRHTQYF.

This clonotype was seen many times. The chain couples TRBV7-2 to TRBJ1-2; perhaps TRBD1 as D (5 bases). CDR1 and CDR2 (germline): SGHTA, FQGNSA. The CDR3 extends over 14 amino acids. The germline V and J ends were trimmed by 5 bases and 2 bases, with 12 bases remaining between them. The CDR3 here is CASSTGGGNYGYTF. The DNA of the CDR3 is TGTGCCAGCAGCACCGGTGGGGGGAACTATGGCTACACCTTC.

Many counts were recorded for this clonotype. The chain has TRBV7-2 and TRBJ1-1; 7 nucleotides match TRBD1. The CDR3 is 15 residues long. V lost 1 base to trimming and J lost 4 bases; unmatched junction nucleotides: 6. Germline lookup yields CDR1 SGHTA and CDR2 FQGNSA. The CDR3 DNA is TGTGCCAGCAGCTTAGTAGGGGGCGCCGGCACTGAAGCTTTCTTT. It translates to CASSLVGGAGTEAFF.

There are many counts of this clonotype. This chain's CDR3 is CASSWGGGNTDTQYF. Written as DNA, the CDR3 is TGTGCCAGCAGCTGGGGCGGGGGAAACACAGATACGCAGTATTTT. The chain joins TRBV7-2 to TRBJ2-3; 7 nucleotides agree with TRBD2. The CDR3 extends over 15 amino acids. CDR1 is SGHTA, CDR2 FQGNSA, per germline. With 4 bases clipped from V and 2 bases from J, the junction kept 6 bases outside the gene matches. The entire variable domain, with the rest obtained from reference TRBV7-2 and TRBJ2-3, is as follows: GAGVSQSPSNKVTEKGKDVELRCDPISGHTALYWYRQSLGQGLEFLIYFQGNSAPDKSGLPSDRFSAERTGGSVSTLTIQRTQQEDSAVYLCASSWGGGNTDTQYFGPGTRLTVL.

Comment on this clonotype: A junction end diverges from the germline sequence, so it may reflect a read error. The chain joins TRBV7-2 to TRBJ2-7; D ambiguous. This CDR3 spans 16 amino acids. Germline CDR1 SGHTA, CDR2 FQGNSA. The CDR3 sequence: CASSLGTATALYDQYF. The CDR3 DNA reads TGTGCCAGCAGCCTAGGTACCGCGACGGCCCTCTACGACCAGTACTTC.

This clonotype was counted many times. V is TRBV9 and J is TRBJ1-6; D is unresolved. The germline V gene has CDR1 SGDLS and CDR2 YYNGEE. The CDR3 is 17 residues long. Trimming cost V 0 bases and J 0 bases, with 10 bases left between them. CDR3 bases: TGTGCCAGCAGCGTAGGGATGAGGAGCTCCTATAATTCACCCCTCCACTTT. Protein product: CASSVGMRSSYNSPLHF.

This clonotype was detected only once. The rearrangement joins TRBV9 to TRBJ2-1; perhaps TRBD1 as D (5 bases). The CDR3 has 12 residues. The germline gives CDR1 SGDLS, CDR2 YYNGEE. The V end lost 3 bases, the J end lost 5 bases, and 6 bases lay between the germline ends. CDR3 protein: CASSGGNNEQFF. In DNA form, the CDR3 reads TGTGCCAGCAGCGGGGGCAACAATGAGCAGTTCTTC.

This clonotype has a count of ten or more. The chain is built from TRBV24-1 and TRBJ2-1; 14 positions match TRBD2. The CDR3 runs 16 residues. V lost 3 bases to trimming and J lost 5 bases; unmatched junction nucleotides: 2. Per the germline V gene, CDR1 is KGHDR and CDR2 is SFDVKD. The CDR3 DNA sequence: TGTGCCACCAGTGATAGGACTAGCGGGGGGCACAATGAGCAGTTCTTC. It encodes CATSDRTSGGHNEQFF.

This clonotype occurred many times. CDR3 nucleotide sequence: TGCAGTGCTAGTGACGGAGGCTCCTATAATTCACCCCTCCACTTT. This translates into CSASDGGSYNSPLHF. The chain uses TRBV20-1 and TRBJ1-6; D is unresolved. Germline V gene data show CDR1 as DFQATT and CDR2 as SNEGSKA (reference sequence). This CDR3 contains 15 residues. Trimming took 3 bases from V and 0 from J, leaving 9 bases between them.

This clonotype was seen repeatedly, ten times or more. The CDR3: CASSLSGGSNTEAFF. In nucleotides, the CDR3 is TGTGCCAGCAGCCTCTCGGGGGGGTCGAACACTGAAGCTTTCTTT. The chain uses TRBV9 and TRBJ1-1; tentative D call: TRBD1 (5 bases). V lost 4 bases and J lost 1, with 14 bases in between. CDR1 is SGDLS and CDR2 is YYNGEE in the germline V gene. The CDR3 sequence is 15 residues long.

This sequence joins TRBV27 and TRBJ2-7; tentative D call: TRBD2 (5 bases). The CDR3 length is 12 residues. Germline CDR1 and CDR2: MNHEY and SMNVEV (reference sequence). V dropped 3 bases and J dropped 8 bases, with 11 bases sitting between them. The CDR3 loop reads CASSFLGEQQYF. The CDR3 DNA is TGTGCCAGCAGTTTCCTCGGGGAACAGCAGTACTTC.

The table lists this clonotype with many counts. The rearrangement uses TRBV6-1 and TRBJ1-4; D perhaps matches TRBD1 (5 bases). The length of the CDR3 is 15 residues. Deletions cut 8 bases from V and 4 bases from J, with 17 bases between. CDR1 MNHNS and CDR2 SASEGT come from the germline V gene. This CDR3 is CASQRRGEYNEKLFF. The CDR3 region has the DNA TGTGCCAGCCAGCGGAGAGGGGAATATAATGAAAAACTGTTTTTT.

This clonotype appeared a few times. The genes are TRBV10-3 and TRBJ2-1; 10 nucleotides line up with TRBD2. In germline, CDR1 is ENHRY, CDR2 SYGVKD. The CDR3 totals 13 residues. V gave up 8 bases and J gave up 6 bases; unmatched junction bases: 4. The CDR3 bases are TGTGCCATCGGGACTAGCGTAGGCAATGAGCAGTTCTTC. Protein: CAIGTSVGNEQFF.

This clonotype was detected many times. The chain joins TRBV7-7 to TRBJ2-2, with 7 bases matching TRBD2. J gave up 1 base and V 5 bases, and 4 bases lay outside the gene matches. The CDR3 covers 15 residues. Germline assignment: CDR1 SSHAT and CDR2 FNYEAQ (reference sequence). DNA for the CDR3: TGTGCCAGCAGCCCCGGGGGGTGGAACACCGGGGAGCTGTTTTTT. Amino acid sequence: CASSPGGWNTGELFF.

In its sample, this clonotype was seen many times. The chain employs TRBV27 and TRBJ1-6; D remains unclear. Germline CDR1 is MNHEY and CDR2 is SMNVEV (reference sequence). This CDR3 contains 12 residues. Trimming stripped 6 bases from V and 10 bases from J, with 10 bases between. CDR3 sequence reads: CASSPLGSPLHF. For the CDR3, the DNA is TGTGCCAGCAGCCCCCTCGGGTCACCCCTCCACTTT.

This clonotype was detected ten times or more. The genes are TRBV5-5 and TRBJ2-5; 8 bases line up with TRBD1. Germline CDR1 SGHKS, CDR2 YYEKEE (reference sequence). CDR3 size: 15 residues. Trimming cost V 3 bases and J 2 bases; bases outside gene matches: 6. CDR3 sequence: CASSSPTGAQETQYF. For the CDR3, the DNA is TGTGCCAGCAGCTCCCCGACAGGGGCTCAAGAGACCCAGTACTTC.

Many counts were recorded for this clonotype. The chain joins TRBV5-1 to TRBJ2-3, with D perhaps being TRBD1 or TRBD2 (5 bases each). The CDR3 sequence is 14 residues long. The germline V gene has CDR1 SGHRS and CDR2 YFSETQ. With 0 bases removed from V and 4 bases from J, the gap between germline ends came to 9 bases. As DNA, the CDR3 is TGCGCCAGCAGCTTGGGGGGGACCTCAGATACGCAGTATTTT. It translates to CASSLGGTSDTQYF.

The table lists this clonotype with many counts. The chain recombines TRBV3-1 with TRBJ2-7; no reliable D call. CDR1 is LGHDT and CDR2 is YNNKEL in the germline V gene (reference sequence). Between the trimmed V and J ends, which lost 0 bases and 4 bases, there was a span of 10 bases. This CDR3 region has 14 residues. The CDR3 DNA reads TGTGCCAGCAGCCAAGATAACAACCGATACGAGCAGTACTTC. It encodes CASSQDNNRYEQYF.

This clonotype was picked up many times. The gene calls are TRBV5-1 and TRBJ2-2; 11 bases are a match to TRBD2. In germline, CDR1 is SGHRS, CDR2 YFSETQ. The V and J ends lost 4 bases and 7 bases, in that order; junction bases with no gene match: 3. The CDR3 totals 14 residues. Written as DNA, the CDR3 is TGCGCCAGCAGCCCCGGACTAGCGGGCGGGGAGCTGTTTTTT. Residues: CASSPGLAGGELFF. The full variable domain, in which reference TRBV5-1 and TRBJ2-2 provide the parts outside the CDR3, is KAGVTQTPRYLIKTRGQQVTLSCSPISGHRSVSWYQQTPGQGLQFLFEYFSETQRNKGNFPGRFSGRQFSNSRSEMNVSTLELGDSALYLCASSPGLAGGELFFGEGSRLTVL.